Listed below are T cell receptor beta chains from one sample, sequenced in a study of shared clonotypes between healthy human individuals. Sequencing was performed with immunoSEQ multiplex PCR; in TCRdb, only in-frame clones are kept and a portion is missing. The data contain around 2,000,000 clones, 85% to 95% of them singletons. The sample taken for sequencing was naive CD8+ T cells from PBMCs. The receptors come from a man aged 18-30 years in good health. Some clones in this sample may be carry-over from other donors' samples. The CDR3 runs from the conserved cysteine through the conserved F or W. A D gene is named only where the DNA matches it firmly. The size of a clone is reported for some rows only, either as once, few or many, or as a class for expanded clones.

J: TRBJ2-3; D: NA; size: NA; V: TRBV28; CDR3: CASSFPSALSTDTQYF; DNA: TGTGCCAGCAGTTTCCCTTCGGCTCTTAGCACAGATACGCAGTATTTT
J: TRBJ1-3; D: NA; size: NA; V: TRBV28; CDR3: CASTHPRESGNTIYF; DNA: TGTGCCAGCACCCACCCGCGGGAGTCCGGAAACACCATATATTTT
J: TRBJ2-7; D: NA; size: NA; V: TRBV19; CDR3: CASRSGPPNEQYF; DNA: TGTGCCAGTAGATCGGGTCCCCCCAACGAGCAGTACTTC
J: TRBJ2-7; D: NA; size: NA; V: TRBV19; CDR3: CASSPQGGGPYEQYF; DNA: TGTGCCAGTAGTCCACAGGGCGGAGGCCCCTACGAGCAGTACTTC
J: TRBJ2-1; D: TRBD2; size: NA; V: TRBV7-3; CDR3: CASSGGPLAGEGRWNEQFF; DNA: TGTGCCAGCAGCGGAGGGCCACTAGCGGGCGAGGGACGGTGGAATGAGCAGTTCTTC
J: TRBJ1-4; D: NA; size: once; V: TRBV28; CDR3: CASRIRGEKLFF; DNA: TGTGCCAGCAGGATACGGGGTGAAAAACTGTTTTTT
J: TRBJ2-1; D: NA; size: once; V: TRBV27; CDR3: CASSLRGISYNEQFF; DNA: TGTGCCAGCAGTTTACGCGGGATTTCCTACAATGAGCAGTTCTTC
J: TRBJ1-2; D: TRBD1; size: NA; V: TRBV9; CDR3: CASSPGQGVYGYTF; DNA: TGTGCCAGCTCACCGGGACAGGGAGTTTATGGCTACACCTTC
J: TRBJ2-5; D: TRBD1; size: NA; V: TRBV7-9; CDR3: CASRPDRGETQYF; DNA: TGTGCCAGCAGACCCGACAGGGGGGAGACCCAGTACTTC
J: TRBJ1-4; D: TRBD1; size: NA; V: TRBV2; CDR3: CASSIFRGTNEKLFF; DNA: TGTGCCAGCAGTATCTTCAGGGGGACTAATGAAAAACTGTTTTTT
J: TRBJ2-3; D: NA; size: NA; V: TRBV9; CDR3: CASSVALYDTQYF; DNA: TGTGCCAGCAGCGTAGCCCTCTACGATACGCAGTATTTT
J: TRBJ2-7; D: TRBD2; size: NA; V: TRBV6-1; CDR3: CASSEIWREGIDEQYF; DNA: TGTGCCAGCAGTGAAATTTGGAGGGAGGGAATCGACGAGCAGTACTTC
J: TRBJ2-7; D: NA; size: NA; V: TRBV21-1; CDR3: CASSKWDTSSYEQYF; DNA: TGTGCCAGCAGCAAATGGGACACCAGCTCCTACGAGCAGTACTTC
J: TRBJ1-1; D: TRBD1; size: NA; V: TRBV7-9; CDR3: CASSPRDRENMNTEAFF; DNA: TGTGCCAGCAGCCCCCGGGACAGAGAGAATATGAACACTGAAGCTTTCTTT
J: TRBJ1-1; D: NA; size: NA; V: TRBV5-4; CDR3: CASSFSNTEAFF; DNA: TGTGCCAGCAGCTTCTCGAACACTGAAGCTTTCTTT
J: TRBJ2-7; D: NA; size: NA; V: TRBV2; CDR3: CASSVRTGPLYEQYF; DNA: TGTGCCAGCAGTGTCCGGACGGGTCCCCTCTACGAGCAGTACTTC
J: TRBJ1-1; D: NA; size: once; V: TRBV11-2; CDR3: CASTETANTEAFF; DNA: TGTGCCAGCACCGAGACAGCGAACACTGAAGCTTTCTTT
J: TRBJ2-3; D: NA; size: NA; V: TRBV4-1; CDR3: CASSQVRREGLTDTQYF; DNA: TGCGCCAGCAGCCAAGTACGCAGGGAAGGGCTCACAGATACGCAGTATTTT
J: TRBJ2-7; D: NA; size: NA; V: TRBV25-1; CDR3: CASSRGGYEQYF; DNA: TGTGCCAGCAGCAGGGGGGGCTACGAGCAGTACTTC
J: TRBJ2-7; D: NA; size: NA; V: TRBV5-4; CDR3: CASSQQPKLDEQYF; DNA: TGTGCCAGCAGCCAGCAGCCCAAACTCGACGAGCAGTACTTC
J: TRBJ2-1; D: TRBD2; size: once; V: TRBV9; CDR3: CASSVGLAGEVHEQFF; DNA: TGTGCCAGCAGCGTAGGACTAGCGGGGGAGGTCCATGAGCAGTTCTTC
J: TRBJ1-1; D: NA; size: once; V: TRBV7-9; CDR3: CASSVPGYSGPEAFF; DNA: TGTGCCAGCAGCGTCCCGGGTTATTCAGGTCCTGAAGCTTTCTTT
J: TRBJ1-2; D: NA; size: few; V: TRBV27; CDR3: CASSWARNYGYTF; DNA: TGTGCCAGCAGTTGGGCACGGAACTATGGCTACACCTTC
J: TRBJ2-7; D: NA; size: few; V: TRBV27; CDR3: CASSLALKPYEQYF; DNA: TGTGCCAGCAGCTTAGCGTTGAAGCCCTACGAGCAGTACTTC
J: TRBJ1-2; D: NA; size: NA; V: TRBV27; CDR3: CASSLLGGYYGYTF; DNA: TGTGCCAGCAGTTTATTGGGGGGCTACTATGGCTACACCTTC
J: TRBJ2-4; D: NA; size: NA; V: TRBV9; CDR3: CASSAGGDPKNIQYF; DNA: TGTGCCAGCAGCGCCGGGGGCGACCCCAAAAACATTCAGTACTTC
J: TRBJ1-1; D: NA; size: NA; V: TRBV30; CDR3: CAWSVGGQVWNTEAFF; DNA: TGTGCCTGGAGTGTAGGGGGGCAGGTTTGGAACACTGAAGCTTTCTTT
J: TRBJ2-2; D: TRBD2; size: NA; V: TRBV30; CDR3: CAWSTLAGAKTGELFF; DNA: TGTGCCTGGAGTACACTAGCGGGAGCGAAGACCGGGGAGCTGTTTTTT
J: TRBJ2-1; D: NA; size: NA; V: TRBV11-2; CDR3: CASSSYDSAYNEQFF; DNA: TGTGCCAGCAGCTCATACGACAGCGCCTACAATGAGCAGTTCTTC
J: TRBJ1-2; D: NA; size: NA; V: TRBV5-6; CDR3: CASSLQPSNYGYTF; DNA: TGTGCCAGCAGTCTCCAGCCATCTAATTATGGCTACACCTTC
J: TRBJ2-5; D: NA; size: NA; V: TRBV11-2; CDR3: CASSLGPGQLRTQYF; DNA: TGTGCCAGCAGCTTAGGTCCCGGTCAGCTTCGGACCCAGTACTTC
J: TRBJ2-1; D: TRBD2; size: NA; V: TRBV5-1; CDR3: CASSLARLAGGPNEQFF; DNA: TGCGCCAGCAGCTTGGCCAGACTAGCGGGAGGGCCCAATGAGCAGTTCTTC
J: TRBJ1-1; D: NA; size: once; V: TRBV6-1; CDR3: CASSEVAQRGDTEAFF; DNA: TGTGCCAGCAGTGAAGTGGCCCAAAGGGGAGACACTGAAGCTTTCTTT
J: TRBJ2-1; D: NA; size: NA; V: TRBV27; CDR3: CASTPLAGLNEQFF; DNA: TGTGCCAGCACCCCCCTTGCGGGACTCAATGAGCAGTTCTTC
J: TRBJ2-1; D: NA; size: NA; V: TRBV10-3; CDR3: CATRGREFYNEQFF; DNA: TGTGCCACGCGGGGGCGGGAGTTCTACAATGAGCAGTTCTTC
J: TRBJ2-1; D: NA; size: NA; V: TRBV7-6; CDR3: CASSQGRMPYNEQFF; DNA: TGTGCCAGCAGCCAGGGGAGAATGCCCTACAATGAGCAGTTCTTC
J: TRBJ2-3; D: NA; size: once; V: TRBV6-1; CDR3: CASSVGEKETDTQYF; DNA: TGTGCCAGCAGCGTTGGGGAGAAGGAGACAGATACGCAGTATTTT
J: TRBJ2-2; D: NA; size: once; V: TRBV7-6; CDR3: CASSLGGNGGELFF; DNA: TGTGCCAGCAGCTTAGGGGGTAATGGCGGGGAGCTGTTTTTT
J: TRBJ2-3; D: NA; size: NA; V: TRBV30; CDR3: CAWSVGVGTDTQYF; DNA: TGTGCCTGGAGTGTGGGCGTCGGCACAGATACGCAGTATTTT
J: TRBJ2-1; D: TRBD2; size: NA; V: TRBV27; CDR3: CASSIPTGTSLSGEQFF; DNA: TGTGCCAGCAGTATACCAACCGGGACTAGCCTCTCCGGTGAGCAGTTCTTC
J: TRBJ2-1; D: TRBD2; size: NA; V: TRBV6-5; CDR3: CASSGRWNEQFF; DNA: TGTGCCAGCAGCGGGAGGTGGAATGAGCAGTTCTTC
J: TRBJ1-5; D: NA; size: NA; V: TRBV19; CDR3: CASSIPGGGSNQPQHF; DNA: TGTGCCAGTAGCATCCCTGGGGGTGGGAGCAATCAGCCCCAGCATTTT
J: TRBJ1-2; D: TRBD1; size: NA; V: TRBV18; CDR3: CASSPDRGGNGYTF; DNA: TGTGCCAGCTCACCTGACAGGGGTGGGAATGGCTACACCTTC
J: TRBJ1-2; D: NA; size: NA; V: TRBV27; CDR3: CASSPRTVGGYTF; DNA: TGTGCCAGCAGTCCCCGGACAGTCGGGGGCTACACCTTC
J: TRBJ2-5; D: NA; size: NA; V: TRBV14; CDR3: CASSQGIRETQYF; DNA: TGTGCCAGCAGCCAAGGTATTCGGGAGACCCAGTACTTC
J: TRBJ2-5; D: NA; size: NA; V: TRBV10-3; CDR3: CAIAVGRTQYF; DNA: TGTGCCATCGCAGTGGGCCGGACCCAGTACTTC
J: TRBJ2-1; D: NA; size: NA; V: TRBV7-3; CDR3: CASSLGLYNEQFF; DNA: TGTGCCAGCAGCTTAGGACTTTACAATGAGCAGTTCTTC
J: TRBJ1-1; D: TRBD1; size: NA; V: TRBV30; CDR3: CAWNKRDSSFEAFF; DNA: TGTGCCTGGAACAAGCGGGACAGCTCCTTTGAAGCTTTCTTT
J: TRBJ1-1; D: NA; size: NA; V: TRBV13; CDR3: CASRQGNTEAFF; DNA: TGTGCCAGCAGACAGGGGAACACTGAAGCTTTCTTT
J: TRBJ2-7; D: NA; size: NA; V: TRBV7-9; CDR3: CASSRDIPYEQYF; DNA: TGTGCCAGCAGCCGGGACATACCCTACGAGCAGTACTTC
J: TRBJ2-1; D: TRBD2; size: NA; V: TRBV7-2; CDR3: CASSSWPGLAGDNEQFF; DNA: TGTGCCAGCAGCTCTTGGCCCGGGCTAGCGGGGGACAATGAGCAGTTCTTC
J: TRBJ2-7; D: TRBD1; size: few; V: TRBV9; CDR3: CASSPGGYEQYF; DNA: TGTGCCAGCAGCCCAGGGGGCTACGAGCAGTACTTC
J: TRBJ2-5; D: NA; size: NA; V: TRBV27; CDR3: CASSFLPGDQETQYF; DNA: TGTGCCAGCAGTTTTCTCCCGGGGGACCAAGAGACCCAGTACTTC
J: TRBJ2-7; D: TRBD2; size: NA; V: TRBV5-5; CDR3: CASSLGLAGVGSYEQYF; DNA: TGTGCCAGCAGCTTAGGACTAGCGGGAGTTGGATCCTACGAGCAGTACTTC
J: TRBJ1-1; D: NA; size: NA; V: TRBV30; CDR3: CAWSPGMNTEAFF; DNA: TGTGCCTGGAGTCCAGGGATGAACACTGAAGCTTTCTTT
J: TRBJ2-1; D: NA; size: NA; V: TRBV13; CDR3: CASSLHLDSTTRPLYNEQFF; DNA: TGTGCCAGCAGTCTACACCTGGACAGTACCACGAGACCCCTATACAATGAGCAGTTCTTC
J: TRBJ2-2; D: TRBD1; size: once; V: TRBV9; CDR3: CASSVAGTGTNGELFF; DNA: TGTGCCAGCAGCGTAGCCGGGACAGGGACGAACGGGGAGCTGTTTTTT